This T cell receptor (beta chain) was captured by sequencing in a study of blood T cell repertoires in COVID-19. This clone has only one observation. The protocol was immunoSEQ multiplex PCR, while the TCRdb copy is restricted to in-frame clones and leaves out a portion. The sample carries over 400,000 clones, 85% to 90% recorded once. This sequence was found in a woman between 50 and 59 years old with COVID-19, enrolled during active disease. Sequencing used peripheral blood.

The CDR3 DNA reads as TGTGCCAGCAGGATGGAGGGAGGGGGGAACACTGAAGCTTTCTTT. Protein product: CASRMEGGGNTEAFF. The chain recombines TRBV2 with TRBJ1-1; TRBD1 is a possible D gene (6 bases). From germline, CDR1 is SNHLY and CDR2 FYNNEI. This CDR3 has 15 residues. Trimming removed 6 bases at V and 1 base at J, with 15 bases between.